The 29 T cell receptor beta chains below come from one sample, sequenced in a study of OX40 agonist ivuxolimab in advanced cancers. Libraries were made using the immunoSEQ multiplex PCR assay. The immuneACCESS repertoire file appears here via TCRdb, limited to in-frame rearrangements. These files lack a portion of the clones; in checked studies, under half of the deficit traces to unresolved V genes, and the cause of the others is not known. For this sample there are about 86,000 clones; 70% to 90% appear just once. Of the sample, roughly 1.4% falls within the top ten clones. The source material was CD4+ or CD8+ T cells sorted from blood, sampled in a trial of the OX40 agonist ivuxolimab. These TCRs come from an adult with an advanced solid tumor such as melanoma, head and neck, liver or kidney cancer.

This sequence joins TRBV10-3 and TRBJ2-7; D gene ambiguous. From germline, CDR1 is ENHRY and CDR2 SYGVKD. This CDR3 is built from 13 residues. The ends were cut back, 0 bases at V and 7 bases at J, with 10 bases in the middle. CDR3 amino acids: CAISESRAGEQYF. CDR3 nucleotide sequence: TGTGCCATCAGTGAGTCTAGGGCTGGGGAGCAGTACTTC.

This rearrangement joins TRBV6-5 to TRBJ2-2; 11 bases map to TRBD1. The germline V gene has CDR1 MNHEY and CDR2 SVGAGI. With 1 base clipped from V and 4 bases from J, the junction kept 2 bases outside the gene matches. This CDR3 region has 16 residues. Here the CDR3 DNA reads TGTGCCAGCAGTTACTGGGGACAGGGGGTCACCGGGGAGCTGTTTTTT. Protein product: CASSYWGQGVTGELFF.

This sequence joins TRBV6-5 and TRBJ2-3; possible D gene TRBD2, 6 bases. V was shortened by 0 bases and J by 3 bases, with 7 bases between the two germline ends. This CDR3 spans 14 amino acids. Germline V CDR1 and CDR2: MNHEY, SVGAGI. The CDR3, as DNA: TGTGCCAGCAGTTACTCGAGCGGGACAGATACGCAGTATTTT. This sequence encodes CASSYSSGTDTQYF.

The chain joins TRBV7-9 to TRBJ1-1; D not resolved. The germline V gene encodes CDR1 SEHNR and CDR2 FQNEAQ (reference sequence). V gave up 1 base and J gave up 9 bases, with 12 bases separating them. There are 13 residues in the CDR3. The CDR3 region is CASSLEGGTKAFF. CDR3 nucleotides: TGTGCCAGCAGCTTAGAAGGCGGAACTAAAGCTTTCTTT. Complete variable domain (other parts from reference TRBV7-9 and TRBJ1-1): DTGVSQNPRHKITKRGQNVTFRCDPISEHNRLYWYRQTLGQGPEFLTYFQNEAQLEKSRLLSDRFSAERPKGSFSTLEIQRTEQGDSAMYLCASSLEGGTKAFFGQGTRLTVV.

CDR3 protein: CASSQAQSLAGELFF. The DNA for the CDR3 is TGTGCCAGCAGCCAAGCTCAGAGTCTCGCCGGGGAGCTGTTTTTT. The chain employs TRBV4-2 and TRBJ2-2; D call uncertain. The CDR3 consists of 15 residues. Trimming removed 1 base at V and 6 bases at J, with 12 bases between. The V gene's germline CDR1 is LGHNA and CDR2 YNFKEQ.

The chain recombines TRBV19 with TRBJ2-3, with a weak D call TRBD1 (6 bases). This CDR3 spans 15 amino acids. Looked up from germline, CDR1 is LNHDA and CDR2 is SQIVND (reference sequence). The germline V and J ends were trimmed by 1 base and 6 bases, with 14 bases remaining between them. This chain's CDR3 is CASSIGGAQGDTQYF. The CDR3 DNA reads as TGTGCCAGTAGTATAGGAGGGGCCCAGGGGGATACGCAGTATTTT. Drawing the rest from reference TRBV19 and TRBJ2-3, the complete variable domain is DGGITQSPKYLFRKEGQNVTLSCEQNLNHDAMYWYRQDPGQGLRLIYYSQIVNDFQKGDIAEGYSVSREKKESFPLTVTSAQKNPTAFYLCASSIGGAQGDTQYFGPGTRLTVL.

This sequence joins TRBV6-5 and TRBJ2-5, with 7 bases fitting TRBD2. Per germline, CDR1 MNHEY and CDR2 SVGAGI. With V trimmed by 8 bases and J by 3 bases, 6 bases remained unmatched. The CDR3 length is 13 residues. The CDR3 DNA is TGTGCCAGCGGGGGGGTGAACGAAGAGACCCAGTACTTC. This translates into CASGGVNEETQYF.

The chain carries TRBV6-5 and TRBJ2-5; 11 positions agree with TRBD1. The CDR3 runs 15 residues. The germline gives CDR1 MNHEY, CDR2 SVGAGI. Trimming removed 0 bases from V and 3 bases from J; junction bases left unmatched: 0. CDR3 bases: TGTGCCAGCAGTTACTCGGGACAGGGGGAAGAGACCCAGTACTTC. It specifies CASSYSGQGEETQYF.

The rearrangement uses TRBV7-6 and TRBJ1-1; 8 bases match TRBD1. The CDR3 runs 16 residues. Trimming at V came to 2 bases and at J to 6 bases, leaving 11 bases not matched to a gene. CDR1 is SGHVS and CDR2 is FNYEAQ in the germline V gene. The CDR3 DNA reads as TGTGCCAGCAGCTTACTGCCCGACAGGGGAATTGCTGAAGCTTTCTTT. Protein sequence: CASSLLPDRGIAEAFF.

The rearrangement joins TRBV7-2 to TRBJ2-5; D is undetermined. The V end lost 1 base, the J end lost 4 bases, and 7 bases lay between the germline ends. This CDR3 is built from 13 residues. Per germline, CDR1 SGHTA and CDR2 FQGNSA. DNA of the CDR3: TGTGCCAGCAGCTTAGTCAGATTAGAGACCCAGTACTTC. Translation: CASSLVRLETQYF.

This chain connects TRBV28 to TRBJ2-7, with TRBD2 matching over 8 bases. The CDR3 sequence is 15 residues long. The junction had 11 bases not matched to a gene; V was cut back by 4 bases and J by 6 bases. The germline gives CDR1 MDHEN, CDR2 SYDVKM. The CDR3 DNA follows: TGTGCCAGCAGTTCCAGCGGGAGAACCGGGGGCGAGCAGTACTTC. Protein product: CASSSSGRTGGEQYF.

In nucleotides, the CDR3 is TGTGCCAGTAGTATTTCCCCACAGGGGGGAAACTATGGCTACACCTTC. Translating gives CASSISPQGGNYGYTF. The chain has TRBV19 and TRBJ1-2, with 8 bases that match TRBD1. CDR1 is LNHDA and CDR2 is SQIVND in the germline V gene (reference sequence). CDR3 length: 16 residues. Trimming cost V 3 bases and J 2 bases; bases outside gene matches: 8.

This chain's CDR3 is CASSSSGSLGETQYF. The CDR3 DNA reads TGCGCCAGCAGCTCTAGCGGGAGTTTGGGAGAGACCCAGTACTTC. The chain combines TRBV5-1 with TRBJ2-5; 10 positions match TRBD2. Germline values: CDR1 SGHRS, CDR2 YFSETQ. V lost 3 bases to trimming and J lost 4 bases; unmatched junction nucleotides: 6. The CDR3 has 15 residues.

This chain joins TRBV18 and TRBJ2-5; no firm D call. Per the germline V gene, CDR1 is KGHSH and CDR2 is LQKENI. This CDR3 comprises 12 residues. V shed 5 bases and J shed 4 bases, with 8 bases lying between them. The CDR3 sequence is CASSSRRETQYF. The CDR3 DNA reads as TGTGCCAGCTCATCACGGCGAGAGACCCAGTACTTC.

The chain is built from TRBV5-1 and TRBJ2-2; D is unresolved. Germline V gives CDR1 SGHRS, CDR2 YFSETQ. V lost 4 bases, J lost 1 base, and 8 bases lay in between. The CDR3 spans 14 residues. CDR3 nucleotides: TGCGCCAGCAGCAGGGCAGGGAACACCGGGGAGCTGTTTTTT. This sequence encodes CASSRAGNTGELFF.

This chain uses TRBV10-3 with TRBJ2-7; D may match TRBD1 or TRBD2 (5 bases each). Germline loops: CDR1 ENHRY, CDR2 SYGVKD. The CDR3 has 15 amino acids. V was cut by 2 bases and J by 3 bases, with 14 bases left in between. In DNA form, the CDR3 reads TGTGCCATCAGTGAGGAAGTAGGGACCGACTACGAGCAGTACTTC. This translates into CAISEEVGTDYEQYF.

The V call is TRBV19, the J call TRBJ2-4; 14 bases agree with TRBD2. Trimming took 4 bases from V and 1 from J; bases not matched to a gene: 9. CDR1 is LNHDA, CDR2 SQIVND, per germline (reference sequence). This CDR3 spans 19 amino acids. The CDR3 nucleotides read TGTGCCAGTAGTAGCCGACTAGCGGGAGGGCGATCGGCCAAAAACATTCAGTACTTC. It is translated as CASSSRLAGGRSAKNIQYF.

This chain connects TRBV18 to TRBJ2-7; D is undetermined. The germline V gene has CDR1 KGHSH and CDR2 LQKENI. V gave up 4 bases and J gave up 1 base, with 5 bases separating them. This CDR3 is 12 amino acids long. In nucleotides, the CDR3 is TGTGCCAGCTCACAACAGTCCTACGAGCAGTACTTC. This translates into CASSQQSYEQYF.

The V gene is TRBV5-1, the J gene TRBJ1-1, with D unresolved. This CDR3 is built from 16 residues. V was shortened by 0 bases and J by 2 bases, with 14 bases between the two germline ends. The germline CDR1 and CDR2 sequences are SGHRS and YFSETQ. In nucleotides, the CDR3 is TGCGCCAGCAGCTTGGGGCAGTCCAGCACTAACACTGAAGCTTTCTTT. This sequence encodes CASSLGQSSTNTEAFF.

CDR3 DNA: TGTGCCAGCAGTGATTACACAGATACGCAGTATTTT. Protein sequence: CASSDYTDTQYF. The chain joins TRBV2 to TRBJ2-3; no definite D call. The V gene lost 3 bases and the J gene lost 2 bases, with 3 bases spanning the gap. The length of the CDR3 is 12 residues. The V gene's germline CDR1 is SNHLY and CDR2 FYNNEI.

This rearrangement joins TRBV5-5 to TRBJ1-2; the D gene is possibly TRBD1 (5 bases). The CDR3 extends over 16 amino acids. Trimming removed 5 bases at V and 2 bases at J, with 19 bases between. Germline CDR1 SGHKS, CDR2 YYEKEE (reference sequence). In nucleotides, the CDR3 is TGTGCCAGCAGTGGGGACGGGAGGGCGCGAAACTATGGCTACACCTTC. Translating gives CASSGDGRARNYGYTF.

The chain carries TRBV11-3 and TRBJ2-3, with TRBD2 matching 10 bases. CDR3 length equals 16 residues. V was pared by 5 bases and J by 2 bases, with 7 bases of the junction left unmatched. CDR1 is SGHNT and CDR2 is YENEEA in the germline V gene. CDR3 bases: TGTGCCAGCAGCCAGCGGACTAGCGGTTTCACAGATACGCAGTATTTT. As protein: CASSQRTSGFTDTQYF. Combining the CDR3 with reference TRBV11-3 and TRBJ2-3 gives the whole variable domain EAGVVQSPRYKIIEKKQPVAFWCNPISGHNTLYWYLQNLGQGPELLIRYENEEAVDDSQLPKDRFSAERLKGVDSTLKIQPAELGDSAVYLCASSQRTSGFTDTQYFGPGTRLTVL.

This chain uses TRBV28 with TRBJ2-7; 7 bases line up with TRBD2. The CDR3 consists of 14 residues. J gave up 0 bases and V 7 bases, and 6 bases lay outside the gene matches. The germline V gene has CDR1 MDHEN and CDR2 SYDVKM. CDR3 nucleotide sequence: TGTGCCAGCATCAAGCGGGGTCTCTCCTACGAGCAGTACTTC. Translating gives CASIKRGLSYEQYF.

V is TRBV7-3 and J is TRBJ1-1; possibly TRBD1 for D (6 bases). This CDR3 contains 15 residues. Germline V gene lookup returns CDR1 SGHTA and CDR2 FQGTGA. Trimming stripped 6 bases from V and 3 bases from J, with 17 bases between. In nucleotides, the CDR3 is TGTGCCAGCAGTCTACAGGGTATGACCGACACTGAAGCTTTCTTT. It specifies CASSLQGMTDTEAFF.

The chain combines TRBV5-4 with TRBJ2-1, with 10 positions matching TRBD2. The CDR3 is 15 residues long. In germline, CDR1 is SGHNT, CDR2 YYREEE (reference sequence). The ends lost 2 bases at V and 8 bases at J; junction bases unmatched: 7. This chain's CDR3 is CASSFPAGGPDEQFF. DNA of the CDR3: TGTGCCAGCAGCTTTCCAGCGGGAGGGCCTGATGAGCAGTTCTTC.

The chain uses TRBV7-9 and TRBJ1-1, with TRBD1 matching 10 bases. The V gene end was trimmed by 5 bases and the J gene end by 2 bases; junction bases not matched to a gene: 5. The germline V gene has CDR1 SEHNR and CDR2 FQNEAQ (reference sequence). This CDR3 is 15 amino acids long. Here the CDR3 reads CASSPGQGGNTEAFF. CDR3 sequence (DNA): TGTGCCAGCAGCCCCGGACAGGGGGGAAACACTGAAGCTTTCTTT.

The gene calls are TRBV7-2 and TRBJ1-4; D unresolved. Trimming stripped 5 bases from V and 4 bases from J, with 17 bases between. The CDR3 totals 16 residues. Germline V CDR1 and CDR2: SGHTA, FQGNSA. CDR3 sequence reads: CASSQLGSVGNEKLFF. The CDR3, as DNA: TGTGCCAGCAGCCAACTAGGGTCCGTAGGTAATGAAAAACTGTTTTTT.

V usage is TRBV5-6 and J usage is TRBJ1-4; 8 nucleotides agree with TRBD1. CDR1 and CDR2 (germline): SGHDT, YYEEEE. Germline trimming cut 4 bases from V and 8 bases from J; bases unmatched to any gene: 10. The CDR3 is 15 residues long. CDR3 in DNA: TGTGCCAGCAGCCCGTTGGGACAGGAAGAAGAAAAACTGTTTTTT. It translates to CASSPLGQEEEKLFF.

The gene calls are TRBV6-6 and TRBJ2-5, with a possible D match to TRBD2 (7 bases). Germline CDR1 is MNHNY and CDR2 is SVGAGI (reference sequence). Trimming took off 7 bases at V and 5 bases at J, with 20 bases between the two ends. This CDR3 comprises 15 residues. CDR3 sequence: CASIFGGGSHETQYF. The CDR3 region has the DNA TGTGCCAGCATCTTCGGGGGCGGGAGCCATGAGACCCAGTACTTC.